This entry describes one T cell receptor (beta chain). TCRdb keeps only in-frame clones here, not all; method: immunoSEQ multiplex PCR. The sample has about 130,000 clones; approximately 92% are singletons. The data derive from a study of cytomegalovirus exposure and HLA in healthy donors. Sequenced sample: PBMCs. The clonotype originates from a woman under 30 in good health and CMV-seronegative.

The CDR3 sequence is CATSRDPGETEAFF. The CDR3 DNA reads TGTGCCACCAGCAGAGATCCGGGAGAAACTGAAGCTTTCTTT. The V call is TRBV15, the J call TRBJ1-1; D is unresolved. V lost 0 bases and J lost 5, with 10 bases in between. This CDR3 has 14 residues. CDR1 and CDR2 from the germline V gene are LNHNV and YYDKDF (reference sequence). The full variable domain, rest sourced from reference TRBV15 and TRBJ1-1, is DAMVIQNPRYQVTQFGKPVTLSCSQTLNHNVMYWYQQKSSQAPKLLFHYYDKDFNNEADTPDNFQSRRPNTSFCFLDIRSPGLGDTAMYLCATSRDPGETEAFFGQGTRLTVV.